This T cell receptor (beta chain) was sequenced in a study of CD8 T cells in Susac syndrome. The V gene lost 6 bases and the J gene lost 2 bases, with 4 bases spanning the gap. The CDR3 covers 11 residues. Germline V gene sequence: CDR1 MDHEN, CDR2 SYDVKM. With random hexamers, 0.5 to 1 ug RNA was reverse transcribed. The authors amplified TCR beta CDR3 across 54 Vbeta and 13 Jbeta using immunoSEQ multiplex PCR. Via MiXCR, TCRdb re-called the immunoSEQ multiplex PCR reads, giving one row per CDR3 protein. The top ten hold less than 0.2% of the sample, which has 170,000 or so distinct CDR3 sequences, 85% to 95% seen once.

The sequencing input was CD8+ T cells from PBMCs. The chain has TRBV28 and TRBJ2-5; D gene uncertain. The clonotype was recovered from a human donor with multiple sclerosis. The CDR3 reads CASRGQETQYF. In nucleotides, the CDR3 is TGTGCCAGCAGGGGACAAGAGACCCAGTACTTC.